This T cell receptor (beta chain) was sequenced in a study of CD8 T cells in Susac syndrome. Study-level findings and limits: The study acknowledged a relatively small number of individuals in its TCR sequencing and HLA analysis.

The multiple sclerosis controls were treatment-naive patients with relapsing-remitting disease that was stable or active. Purification of the CD8+ and CD4+ T cells relied on negative isolation, and TEMRA cells underwent FACS enrichment. To note about this clonotype: The antigen is unknown.

Trimming removed 1 base from V and 9 bases from J; junction bases left unmatched: 9. Germline assignment: CDR1 SGHAT and CDR2 FQNNGV. The CDR3 has 16 residues. Random hexamers were used to reverse transcribe the RNA input (about 0.5 to 1 ug). Across 54 Vbeta and 13 Jbeta, immunoSEQ multiplex PCR amplified TCR beta CDR3. TCRdb reanalysed the immunoSEQ multiplex PCR reads using MiXCR and keeps one entry per CDR3 protein. The sample consists of some 76,000 distinct CDR3 sequences, about 91% of them appearing once. Material: CD8+ T cells from PBMCs. This TCR was recovered from a human donor with multiple sclerosis. The chain is built from TRBV11-2 and TRBJ1-6; the match to TRBD1 covers 7 bases. CDR3 DNA: TGTGCCAGCAGCTTAGCTGGGGGACAGCCAAGTTCACCCCTCCACTTT. This sequence encodes CASSLAGGQPSSPLHF. Drawing the rest from reference TRBV11-2 and TRBJ1-6, the complete variable domain is EAGVAQSPRYKIIEKRQSVAFWCNPISGHATLYWYQQILGQGPKLLIQFQNNGVVDDSQLPKDRFSAERLKGVDSTLKIQPAKLEDSAVYLCASSLAGGQPSSPLHFGNGTRLTVT.